This T cell receptor beta chain was sequenced in a study of T cells in localized non-small cell lung cancer. The assay was immunoSEQ multiplex PCR, and TCRdb's table has in-frame clones only and misses some. The sample has roughly 40,000 clones, approximately 86% seen once. Per germline, CDR1 MDHEN and CDR2 SYDVKM. V gave up 2 bases and J gave up 0 bases, with 10 bases separating them. This CDR3 has 15 amino acids. The starting material was peripheral blood, obtained before any cancer treatment. J is TRBJ1-2 and V is TRBV28, with a weak D call TRBD1 (6 bases). This receptor was identified in a man aged 18 to 50 with stage I lung adenocarcinoma. CDR3: CASSLGQPSNYGYTF. The CDR3 DNA follows: TGTGCCAGCAGTTTAGGACAGCCTTCTAACTATGGCTACACCTTC.